This TCR beta chain was recovered during a study of CXCR3-negative and CXCR3-positive naive CD8 T cells. As for the study in general: The TRB read total, about 130 million, broke down to about 1.5 +/- 0.3 million reads per library.

The CDR3 is 15 residues long. Germline CDR1 and CDR2: DFQATT and SNEGSKA (reference sequence). CD45RO-CCR7+CD27+CD95- characterized naive CD8+ T cells. Researchers prepared the TRB cDNA libraries using 5' RACE with UMI labels. TCRdb reprocessed the 5' RACE reads and keeps a single row for each CDR3 protein, giving no DNA. This sample contains approximately 6,100 distinct CDR3 sequences. The sample was naive CXCR3- CD8+ T cells from blood. Described subset: CD45RO-CCR7+CD27+CD95- naive CD8+ T cells lacking CXCR3 (TNR3-). The chain has TRBV20-1 and TRBJ2-7; with no DNA, the TCRdb D assignment of TRBD1 cannot be verified. The origin of this receptor is a human donor in good health. Some clones in this sample may be carry-over from other donors' samples. This CDR3 reads CSAWDYDRGGYEQYF.